The clone carrying this TCR beta chain was seen many times. Its matching antigen is unknown. This entry comes from a study of shared clonotypes between healthy human individuals. Study context: The donor group consisted of a couple of women and three men, aged 18 to 49.

J gave up 0 bases and V 7 bases, and 2 bases lay outside the gene matches. Per the germline V gene, CDR1 is SNHLY and CDR2 is FYNNEI. The CDR3 is 14 amino acids. The assay was immunoSEQ multiplex PCR, and TCRdb's table has in-frame clones only and misses some. This repertoire shows almost 750,000 clones, 55% to 80% found once; its top ten account for less than 2%. Study-wide points: Rarefaction curves obtained for sorted subsets showed sequencing incomplete despite large depth. Tissue TCR repertoires likely differ from these blood-only repertoires. Relative to clonotypes present in all four donors, those not shared had lower generation probabilities.

The genes are TRBV2 and TRBJ2-3; 9 bases line up with TRBD2. The TCR comes from a woman in her 30s in good health. Material for sequencing was memory CD4+ T cells sorted from blood. This sample's subset: CD45RA-negative fraction. CDR3 amino acids: CASTAGGSTDTQYF. The CDR3 DNA reads TGTGCCAGCACGGCGGGAGGGAGCACAGATACGCAGTATTTT.